This paragraph covers one T cell receptor (beta chain) sequence. Its target is not known. CDR1 and CDR2 from the germline V gene are SGHVS and FQNEAQ. The CDR3 loop spans 15 amino acids. V lost 4 bases to trimming and J lost 6 bases; unmatched junction nucleotides: 8. Libraries were prepared by immunoSEQ multiplex PCR; TCRdb keeps only in-frame clonotypes and omits some of them. Of approximately 2,300,000 clones listed, approximately 90% are singletons. The data belong to a study of shared clonotypes between healthy human individuals. Study results and caveats: Naive CD4 clonotypes were shared across several donors at around 5%.

The clonotype originates from a man aged 18 to 30 in good health. Some clones in this sample may be carry-over from other donors' samples. The material sequenced was naive CD4+ T cells from PBMCs. Subset described: CD45RA+ positively selected. This sequence joins TRBV7-8 and TRBJ1-4, with 7 bases lining up with TRBD1. The CDR3 DNA is TGTGCCAGCAGCTCCAAACAGGGGAGGGATGAAAAACTGTTTTTT. This sequence encodes CASSSKQGRDEKLFF.